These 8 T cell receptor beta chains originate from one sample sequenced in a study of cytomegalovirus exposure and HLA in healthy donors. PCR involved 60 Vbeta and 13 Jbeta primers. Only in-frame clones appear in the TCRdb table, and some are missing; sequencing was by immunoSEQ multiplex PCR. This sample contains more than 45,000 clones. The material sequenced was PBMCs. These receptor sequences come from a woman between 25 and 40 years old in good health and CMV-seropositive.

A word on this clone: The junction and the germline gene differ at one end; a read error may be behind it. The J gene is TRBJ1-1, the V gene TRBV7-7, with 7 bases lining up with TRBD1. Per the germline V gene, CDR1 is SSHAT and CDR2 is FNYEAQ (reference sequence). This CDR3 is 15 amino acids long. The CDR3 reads CASSLEDRADTEAFF. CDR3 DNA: TGTGCTAGCAGCTTAGAAGACAGGGCGGACACTGAAGCTTTCTTT.

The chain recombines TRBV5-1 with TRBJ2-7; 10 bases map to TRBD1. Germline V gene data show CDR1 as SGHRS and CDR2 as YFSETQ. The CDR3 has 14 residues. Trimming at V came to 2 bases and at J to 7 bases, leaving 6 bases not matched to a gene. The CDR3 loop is CASSLRPGQGEQYF. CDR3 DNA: TGCGCCAGCAGCTTACGTCCGGGACAGGGGGAGCAGTACTTC.

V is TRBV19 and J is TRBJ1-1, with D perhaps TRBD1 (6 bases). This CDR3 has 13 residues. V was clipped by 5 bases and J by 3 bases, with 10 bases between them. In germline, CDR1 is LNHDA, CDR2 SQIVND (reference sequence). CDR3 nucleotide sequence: TGTGCCAGTAGTCTTGGACAGCACACTGAAGCTTTCTTT. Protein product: CASSLGQHTEAFF.

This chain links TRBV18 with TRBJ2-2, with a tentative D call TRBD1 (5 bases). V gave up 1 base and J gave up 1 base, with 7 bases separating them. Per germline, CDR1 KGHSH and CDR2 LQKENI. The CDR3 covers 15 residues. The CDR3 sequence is CASSPLQGNTGELFF. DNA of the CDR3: TGTGCCAGCTCACCACTTCAGGGGAACACCGGGGAGCTGTTTTTT.

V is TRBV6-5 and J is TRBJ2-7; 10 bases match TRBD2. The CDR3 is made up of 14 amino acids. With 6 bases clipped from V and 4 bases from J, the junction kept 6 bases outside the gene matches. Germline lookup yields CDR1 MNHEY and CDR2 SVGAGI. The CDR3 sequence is CASSPGTSAYEQYF. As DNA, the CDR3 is TGTGCCAGCAGCCCCGGGACTAGCGCGTACGAGCAGTACTTC.

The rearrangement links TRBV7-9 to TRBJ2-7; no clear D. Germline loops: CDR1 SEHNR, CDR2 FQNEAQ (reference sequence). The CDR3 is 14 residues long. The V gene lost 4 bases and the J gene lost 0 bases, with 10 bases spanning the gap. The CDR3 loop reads CASSSTENSYEQYF. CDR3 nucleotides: TGTGCCAGCAGCTCGACGGAGAACTCCTACGAGCAGTACTTC.

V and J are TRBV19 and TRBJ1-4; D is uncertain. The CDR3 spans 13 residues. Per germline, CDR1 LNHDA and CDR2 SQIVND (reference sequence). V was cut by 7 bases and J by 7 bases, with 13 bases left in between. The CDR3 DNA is TGTGCCAGTACCAGGAACTTGGGTGAAAAACTGTTTTTT. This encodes CASTRNLGEKLFF.

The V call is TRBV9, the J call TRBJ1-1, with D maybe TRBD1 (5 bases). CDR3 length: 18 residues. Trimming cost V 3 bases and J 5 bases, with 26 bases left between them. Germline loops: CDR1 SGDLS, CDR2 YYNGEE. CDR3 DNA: TGTGCCAGCAGCGGTCCCGGTCTAGACAGACAAGTTAATACTGAAGCTTTCTTT. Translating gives CASSGPGLDRQVNTEAFF.